These 28 T cell receptor beta chains came from one sample sequenced in a study of blood T cell repertoires in COVID-19. Profiled with immunoSEQ multiplex PCR; TCRdb holds only in-frame clones, not every one. In the table there are around 250,000 clones, around 90% of which are singletons. The sample consisted of peripheral blood. Source of these receptors: a woman aged 40-49 years who had recovered from COVID-19.

J is TRBJ2-5 and V is TRBV19; 10 bases map to TRBD1. This CDR3 is built from 16 residues. J was trimmed by 5 bases and V by 6 bases; bases with no gene match: 12. CDR1 is LNHDA, CDR2 SQIVND, per germline (reference sequence). This CDR3 is CASRKNDRDRGETQYF. The CDR3 bases are TGTGCCAGTAGGAAAAACGACCGGGACAGGGGTGAGACCCAGTACTTC. The whole variable domain, remainder taken from reference TRBV19 and TRBJ2-5, is DGGITQSPKYLFRKEGQNVTLSCEQNLNHDAMYWYRQDPGQGLRLIYYSQIVNDFQKGDIAEGYSVSREKKESFPLTVTSAQKNPTAFYLCASRKNDRDRGETQYFGPGTRLLVL.

The chain links TRBV9 to TRBJ2-5; 7 positions agree with TRBD2. The CDR3 totals 15 residues. Germline V CDR1 and CDR2: SGDLS, YYNGEE. J gave up 5 bases and V 4 bases, and 11 bases lay outside the gene matches. CDR3 in amino acids: CASSQGREARETQYF. The CDR3 coding sequence is TGTGCCAGCAGCCAGGGACGGGAGGCCCGGGAGACCCAGTACTTC.

The chain joins TRBV30 to TRBJ1-1; no clear D gene. Per germline, CDR1 GTSNPN and CDR2 SVGIG (reference sequence). V was pared by 2 bases and J by 1 base, with 8 bases between. This CDR3 is 13 amino acids long. CDR3 in DNA: TGTGCCTGGAGTTTGCAGGCGAACACTGAAGCTTTCTTT. Protein: CAWSLQANTEAFF.

The rearrangement links TRBV6-5 to TRBJ2-2; 9 bases line up with TRBD1. There are 14 residues in the CDR3. CDR1 is MNHEY and CDR2 is SVGAGI in the germline V gene. Trimming cost V 7 bases and J 6 bases; bases outside gene matches: 6. The CDR3 DNA reads TGTGCCAGCAACCCCGGGACAGGGCCCGGGGAGCTGTTTTTT. Its protein is CASNPGTGPGELFF.

This chain connects TRBV5-4 to TRBJ1-2; perhaps TRBD1 as D (6 bases). The germline CDR1 and CDR2 sequences are SGHNT and YYREEE (reference sequence). With 2 bases removed from V and 6 bases from J, the gap between germline ends came to 11 bases. The CDR3 extends over 13 amino acids. The CDR3 DNA reads as TGTGCCAGCAGCTTACAGGGTTCTAATGGCTACACCTTC. It codes for CASSLQGSNGYTF.

This chain uses TRBV7-6 with TRBJ2-2; 9 bases agree with TRBD2. This CDR3 comprises 19 residues. After removal of 5 bases from V and 0 bases from J, the junction contained 13 bases not matched to a gene. Germline-derived CDR1 and CDR2 are SGHVS and FNYEAQ. The CDR3 nucleotides are TGTGCCAGCAGCGTAACTGGGGCACTAGCGGGCACGAACACCGGGGAGCTGTTTTTT. Residues: CASSVTGALAGTNTGELFF.

This clone has only a few counts. This chain links TRBV19 with TRBJ2-2, with D possibly being TRBD1 (6 bases). Trimming shortened V by 5 bases and J by 6 bases, and 13 bases separated the two germline ends. The V gene's germline CDR1 is LNHDA and CDR2 SQIVND (reference sequence). The CDR3 totals 14 residues. The CDR3, as DNA: TGTGCCAGTAGTGTTCAACAGGGTTCCGGGGAGCTGTTTTTT. Protein sequence: CASSVQQGSGELFF. The variable domain in full, with the rest retrieved from reference TRBV19 and TRBJ2-2, is DGGITQSPKYLFRKEGQNVTLSCEQNLNHDAMYWYRQDPGQGLRLIYYSQIVNDFQKGDIAEGYSVSREKKESFPLTVTSAQKNPTAFYLCASSVQQGSGELFFGEGSRLTVL.

The CDR3 coding sequence is TGTGCCAGCAGCCATTGGACAAACCAGACCCAGTACTTC. Protein product: CASSHWTNQTQYF. The gene calls are TRBV7-9 and TRBJ2-5; D may be TRBD1 (5 bases). Trimming removed 5 bases at V and 6 bases at J, with 13 bases between. This CDR3 contains 13 residues. CDR1 is SEHNR, CDR2 FQNEAQ, per germline (reference sequence).

This chain connects TRBV11-2 to TRBJ2-7, with 8 positions matching TRBD2. The CDR3 covers 17 residues. V gave up 3 bases and J gave up 4 bases; unmatched junction bases: 14. CDR1 and CDR2 (germline): SGHAT, FQNNGV. DNA of the CDR3: TGTGCCAGCAGCTTGGTCGCGGGGGGATTCACCCCATACGAGCAGTACTTC. It specifies CASSLVAGGFTPYEQYF.

The V gene is TRBV24-1, the J gene TRBJ2-7, with TRBD2 matching 11 bases. The CDR3 totals 15 residues. Trimming took 4 bases from V and 3 from J; bases not matched to a gene: 4. The germline V gene has CDR1 KGHDR and CDR2 SFDVKD. The CDR3 region is CATSDPTSGSYEQYF. In DNA, the CDR3 is TGTGCCACCAGTGACCCAACTAGCGGGAGCTACGAGCAGTACTTC.

The chain couples TRBV7-9 to TRBJ1-2, with TRBD1 matching 7 bases. CDR1 SEHNR and CDR2 FQNEAQ come from the germline V gene (reference sequence). This CDR3 has 13 amino acids. J was trimmed by 7 bases and V by 8 bases; bases with no gene match: 10. The CDR3 DNA is TGTGCCAGCGGCCAGGGGGGCCCGAGTGGCTACACCTTC. This translates into CASGQGGPSGYTF.

The V gene is TRBV4-1, the J gene TRBJ2-7; TRBD2 might be the D (5 bases). CDR1 is MGHRA, CDR2 YSYEKL, per germline. CDR3 length: 13 amino acids. The V end was cut by 1 base, the J end by 7 bases, with 11 bases between. The CDR3 DNA reads TGCGCCAGCAGCCAAGTTTCGGGGTTTGAGCAGTACTTC. Encoded protein: CASSQVSGFEQYF.

The V and J genes are TRBV19 and TRBJ1-1; D is unresolved. The ends were cut back, 6 bases at V and 7 bases at J, with 12 bases in the middle. From germline, CDR1 is LNHDA and CDR2 SQIVND (reference sequence). The CDR3 is 12 amino acids. CDR3 sequence reads: CASSTQFVEAFF. CDR3 sequence (DNA): TGTGCCAGTAGCACACAGTTCGTTGAAGCTTTCTTT.

The gene calls are TRBV30 and TRBJ2-1, with 8 bases aligning to TRBD2. V lost 5 bases to trimming and J lost 4 bases; unmatched junction nucleotides: 13. CDR3 length equals 16 residues. CDR1 GTSNPN and CDR2 SVGIG come from the germline V gene (reference sequence). CDR3 residues: CAWSHGTSGAYNEQFF. In nucleotides, the CDR3 is TGTGCCTGGTCCCATGGGACTAGTGGGGCTTACAATGAGCAGTTCTTC.

This sequence joins TRBV2 and TRBJ2-7, with D perhaps TRBD2 (5 bases). This CDR3 comprises 17 residues. Germline V gives CDR1 SNHLY, CDR2 FYNNEI. The V end was cut by 8 bases, the J end by 0 bases, with 23 bases between. The CDR3 loop reads CASGSPLMASISYEQYF. CDR3 sequence (DNA): TGTGCCAGCGGGAGTCCGCTCATGGCGAGCATCTCCTACGAGCAGTACTTC.

V is TRBV5-1 and J is TRBJ1-2, with 11 bases aligning to TRBD1. Germline CDR1 reads SGHRS; CDR2 reads YFSETQ. J gave up 8 bases and V 7 bases, and 10 bases lay outside the gene matches. The CDR3 loop spans 14 amino acids. In nucleotides, the CDR3 is TGCGCCAGCGGCAACGGACAGGGGGCGGAAGGCTACACCTTC. It yields the protein CASGNGQGAEGYTF. The full variable domain, in which reference TRBV5-1 and TRBJ1-2 provide the parts outside the CDR3, is KAGVTQTPRYLIKTRGQQVTLSCSPISGHRSVSWYQQTPGQGLQFLFEYFSETQRNKGNFPGRFSGRQFSNSRSEMNVSTLELGDSALYLCASGNGQGAEGYTFGSGTRLTVV.

The rearrangement joins TRBV28 to TRBJ1-1, with TRBD1 matching over 12 bases. The CDR3 has 13 residues. Per the germline V gene, CDR1 is MDHEN and CDR2 is SYDVKM. V trimming: 8 bases; J trimming: 10 bases; junction bases outside the gene matches: 8. This CDR3 is CASGGTGGPGAFF. In DNA form, the CDR3 reads TGTGCCAGCGGGGGGACAGGGGGCCCGGGAGCTTTCTTT.

The V call is TRBV18, the J call TRBJ2-1, with TRBD2 as a possible D gene (5 bases). CDR1 and CDR2 (germline): KGHSH, LQKENI. Trimming pared 3 bases from V and 4 bases from J, leaving 13 bases between. This CDR3 is 15 amino acids long. The CDR3 coding sequence is TGTGCCAGCTCACCGTCTGCGGGCCCTTACAATGAGCAGTTCTTC. As protein: CASSPSAGPYNEQFF.

This chain uses TRBV5-8 with TRBJ2-3; D might be TRBD2 (5 bases). Trimming cost V 5 bases and J 1 base, with 8 bases left between them. Germline V lookup: CDR1 SGHTS, CDR2 YDEGEE. This CDR3 is built from 13 residues. The CDR3 DNA reads as TGTGCCAGCAGGCGGACTGGCACAGATACGCAGTATTTT. Amino acids: CASRRTGTDTQYF.

The rearrangement links TRBV28 to TRBJ1-2; D is unresolved. Trimming pared 7 bases from V and 2 bases from J, leaving 8 bases between. The CDR3 sequence is 12 residues long. Germline CDR1 and CDR2: MDHEN and SYDVKM. In DNA form, the CDR3 reads TGTGCCAGCAACACCGGGAACTATGGCTACACCTTC. Its protein is CASNTGNYGYTF.

The gene calls are TRBV28 and TRBJ1-1; the match to TRBD1 covers 7 bases. Trimming took 6 bases from V and 3 from J; bases not matched to a gene: 4. Per germline, CDR1 MDHEN and CDR2 SYDVKM. This CDR3 region has 13 residues. This CDR3 is CASSLQGHTEAFF. DNA of the CDR3: TGTGCCAGCAGCCTACAGGGGCACACTGAAGCTTTCTTT.

The count of this clone is one. The V and J genes are TRBV5-1 and TRBJ2-1, with TRBD2 matching 13 bases. V lost 1 base and J lost 6; bases outside the gene matches: 7. CDR3 length equals 17 residues. CDR1 and CDR2 from the germline V gene are SGHRS and YFSETQ. CDR3 loop: CASSLRPGLAGANEQFF. Written as DNA, the CDR3 is TGCGCCAGCAGCTTGAGACCCGGACTAGCGGGAGCCAATGAGCAGTTCTTC.

The genes are TRBV19 and TRBJ1-5, with 8 nucleotides matching TRBD1. V dropped 9 bases and J dropped 5; count of bases not matched to a gene: 9. This CDR3 region has 14 residues. From germline, CDR1 is LNHDA and CDR2 SQIVND (reference sequence). DNA of the CDR3: TGTGCCAGCCCCAAGGCAGGGGGCCATCAGCCCCAGCATTTT. This sequence encodes CASPKAGGHQPQHF. Using reference TRBV19 and TRBJ1-5 for the parts outside the CDR3, the full variable domain is DGGITQSPKYLFRKEGQNVTLSCEQNLNHDAMYWYRQDPGQGLRLIYYSQIVNDFQKGDIAEGYSVSREKKESFPLTVTSAQKNPTAFYLCASPKAGGHQPQHFGDGTRLSIL.

V gene TRBV13 combines with J gene TRBJ2-7, with TRBD2 identical over 10 bases. Germline CDR1 and CDR2: PRHDT and FYEKMQ (reference sequence). Germline trimming cut 0 bases from V and 3 bases from J; bases unmatched to any gene: 8. CDR3 length: 17 residues. The CDR3 spells CASSLGLAGVPYYEQYF. The DNA of the CDR3 is TGTGCCAGCAGCTTAGGGCTAGCGGGAGTGCCCTACTACGAGCAGTACTTC.

CDR3 in DNA: TGTGCCAGCAGGTCCCACGGGGAAACCTATGGCTACACCTTC. It codes for CASRSHGETYGYTF. The chain employs TRBV27 and TRBJ1-2; D remains ambiguous. The CDR3 contains 14 residues. Germline CDR1 reads MNHEY; CDR2 reads SMNVEV (reference sequence). Trimming took off 6 bases at V and 4 bases at J, with 15 bases between the two ends.

V usage is TRBV12-3 or TRBV12-4 and J usage is TRBJ1-5; D is undetermined. The CDR3 contains 12 residues. V was cut by 5 bases and J by 7 bases, with 9 bases left in between. The CDR3 spells CASSPDTQPQHF. The CDR3 DNA reads TGTGCCAGCAGTCCAGACACACAGCCCCAGCATTTT.

This clone was seen a few times. The chain links TRBV5-1 to TRBJ2-2, with unresolved D. The CDR3 has 16 amino acids. The germline V gene encodes CDR1 SGHRS and CDR2 YFSETQ. Trimming left V 1 base short and J 0 bases short, with 10 bases between. The CDR3 nucleotides read TGCGCCAGCAGCTTGCCCGAAAACTCGAACACCGGGGAGCTGTTTTTT. Translating it yields CASSLPENSNTGELFF.

The chain combines TRBV28 with TRBJ1-1, with TRBD1 matching 9 bases. The germline CDR1 and CDR2 sequences are MDHEN and SYDVKM. Trimming at V came to 6 bases and at J to 1 base, leaving 6 bases not matched to a gene. This CDR3 spans 15 amino acids. CDR3 amino acids: CASRTGGSGNTEAFF. The CDR3 nucleotides read TGTGCCAGCAGGACAGGGGGGTCAGGGAACACTGAAGCTTTCTTT.